This entry describes one T cell receptor beta chain. The sample is drawn from a study of shared clonotypes between healthy human individuals. CDR3 length equals 16 residues. CDR1 SGHDT and CDR2 YYEEEE come from the germline V gene. J lost 4 bases, V lost 1 base, and 6 bases had no gene match. Deep-level assay runs were performed. The sorted-subset replicate PCRs were given 150 to 200 ng DNA, which is tens of thousands of T cell genomes. Method: immunoSEQ multiplex PCR; TCRdb's copy keeps in-frame clones and lacks some. Counted here are about 1.1 million clones, about 80% occurring once; the ten biggest clones make up roughly 0.62%. Each donor was a Caucasian adult residing in Nashville, Tennessee. The study separated CD4+ cells into CD45RA+ naive and CD45RA-negative memory subsets.

V gene TRBV5-6 combines with J gene TRBJ2-1; TRBD2 matches at 9 bases. The specimen sequenced was memory CD4+ T cells from PBMCs. Subset indicated: CD45RA-negative fraction. The clonotype comes from a man aged 18 to 30 in good health. Some clones in this sample may be carry-over from other donors' samples. CDR3 nucleotides: TGTGCCAGCAGCTTGAAGCGGGAGGATCGGTACAATGAGCAGTTCTTC. Encoded protein: CASSLKREDRYNEQFF. The whole variable domain, filled in from reference TRBV5-6 and TRBJ2-1, reads DAGVTQSPTHLIKTRGQQVTLRCSPKSGHDTVSWYQQALGQGPQFIFQYYEEEERQRGNFPDRFSGHQFPNYSSELNVNALLLGDSALYLCASSLKREDRYNEQFFGPGTRLTVL.